This T cell receptor (beta chain) was sequenced for a study of siplizumab effects on memory and regulatory T cells. Study results and caveats: Mappable alloreactive CD4+ clones were on average around 70% Treg-derived with siplizumab, approximately 30% in controls. In the presence of siplizumab, alloreactive sequences traceable to unstimulated CD4+ memory cells were significantly reduced. The majority of clones, roughly 80-96% of proliferating CD4+ or CD8+ clones, lacked an assignable naive or memory phenotype. Unstimulated naive T cells seemed to show more diversity than memory cells did, and they also seemed to be among the major contributors to the alloresponse.

This CDR3 has 19 residues. Germline CDR1 MNHEY, CDR2 SMNVEV (reference sequence). V dropped 6 bases and J dropped 4 bases, with 25 bases sitting between them. The method was immunoSEQ multiplex PCR; TCRdb's version includes in-frame clones alone and lacks a portion of them. The data show 62,000 or so clones, 75% to 90% seen once. Concerning this clone itself: No antigen is known for it.

Sample: memory CD4+ T cells sorted from blood. The TCR was taken from a human donor in good health. This chain joins TRBV27 and TRBJ2-6, with D possibly being TRBD1 (6 bases). Here the CDR3 reads CASSPTRSITGYGANVLTF. The CDR3 nucleotides are TGTGCCAGCAGCCCTACACGATCAATCACAGGGTACGGGGCCAACGTCCTGACTTTC.